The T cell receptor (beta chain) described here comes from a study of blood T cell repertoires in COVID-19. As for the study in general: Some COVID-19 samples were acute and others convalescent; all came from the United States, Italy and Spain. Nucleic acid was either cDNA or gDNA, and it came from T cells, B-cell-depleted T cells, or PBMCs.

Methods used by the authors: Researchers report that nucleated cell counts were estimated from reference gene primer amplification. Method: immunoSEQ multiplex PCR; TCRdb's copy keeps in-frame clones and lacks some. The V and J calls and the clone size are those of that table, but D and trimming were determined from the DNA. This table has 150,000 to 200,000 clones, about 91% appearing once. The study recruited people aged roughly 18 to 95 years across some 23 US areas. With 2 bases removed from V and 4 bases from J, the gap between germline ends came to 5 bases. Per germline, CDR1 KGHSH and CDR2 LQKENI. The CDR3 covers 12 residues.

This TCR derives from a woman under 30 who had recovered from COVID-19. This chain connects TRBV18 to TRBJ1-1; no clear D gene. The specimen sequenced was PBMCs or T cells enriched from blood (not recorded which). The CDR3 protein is CASSPGSTEAFF. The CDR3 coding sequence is TGTGCCAGCTCACCAGGGAGCACTGAAGCTTTCTTT.